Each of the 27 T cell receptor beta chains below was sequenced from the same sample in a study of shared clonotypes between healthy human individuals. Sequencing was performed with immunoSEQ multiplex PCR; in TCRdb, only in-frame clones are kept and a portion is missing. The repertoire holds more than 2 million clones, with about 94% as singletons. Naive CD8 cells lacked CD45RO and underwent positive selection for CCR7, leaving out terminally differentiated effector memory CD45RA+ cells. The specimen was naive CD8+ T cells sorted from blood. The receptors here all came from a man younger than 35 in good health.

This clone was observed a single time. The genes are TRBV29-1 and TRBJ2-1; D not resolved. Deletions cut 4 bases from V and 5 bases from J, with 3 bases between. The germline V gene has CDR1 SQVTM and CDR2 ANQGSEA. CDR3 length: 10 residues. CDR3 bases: TGCAGCGTTGGTAACAATGAGCAGTTCTTC. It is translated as CSVGNNEQFF.

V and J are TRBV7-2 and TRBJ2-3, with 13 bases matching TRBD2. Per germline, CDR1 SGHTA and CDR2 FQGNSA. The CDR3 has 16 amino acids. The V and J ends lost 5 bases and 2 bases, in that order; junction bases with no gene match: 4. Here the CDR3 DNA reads TGTGCCAGCAGCCAGACTAGCGGGAGGTCCACAGATACGCAGTATTTT. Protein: CASSQTSGRSTDTQYF.

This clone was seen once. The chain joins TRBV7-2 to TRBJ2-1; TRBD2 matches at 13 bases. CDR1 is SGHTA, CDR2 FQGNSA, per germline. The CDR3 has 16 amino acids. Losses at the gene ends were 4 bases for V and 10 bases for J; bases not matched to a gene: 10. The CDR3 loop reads CASSSIGLAGVLEQFF. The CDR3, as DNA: TGTGCCAGCAGCTCAATTGGACTAGCGGGAGTACTGGAGCAGTTCTTC.

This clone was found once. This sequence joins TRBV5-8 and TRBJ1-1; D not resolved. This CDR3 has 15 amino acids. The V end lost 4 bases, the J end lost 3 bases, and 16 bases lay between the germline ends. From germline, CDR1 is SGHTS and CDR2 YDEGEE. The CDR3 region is CASSPPGRVDTEAFF. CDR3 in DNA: TGTGCCAGCAGCCCCCCTGGGAGGGTGGACACTGAAGCTTTCTTT.

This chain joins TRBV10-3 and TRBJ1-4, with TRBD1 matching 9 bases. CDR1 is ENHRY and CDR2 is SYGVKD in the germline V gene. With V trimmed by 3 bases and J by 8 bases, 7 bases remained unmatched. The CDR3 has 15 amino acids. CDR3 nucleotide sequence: TGTGCCATCAGTGAAGGGACAGGGTCCAACGAAAAACTGTTTTTT. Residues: CAISEGTGSNEKLFF.

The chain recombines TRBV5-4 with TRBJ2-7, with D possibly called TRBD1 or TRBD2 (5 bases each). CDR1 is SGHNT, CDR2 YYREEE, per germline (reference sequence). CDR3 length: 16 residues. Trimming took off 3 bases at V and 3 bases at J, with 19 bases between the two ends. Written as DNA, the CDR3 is TGTGCCAGCAGCTATGATCCCGGGACCGCAAACTACGAGCAGTACTTC. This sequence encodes CASSYDPGTANYEQYF.

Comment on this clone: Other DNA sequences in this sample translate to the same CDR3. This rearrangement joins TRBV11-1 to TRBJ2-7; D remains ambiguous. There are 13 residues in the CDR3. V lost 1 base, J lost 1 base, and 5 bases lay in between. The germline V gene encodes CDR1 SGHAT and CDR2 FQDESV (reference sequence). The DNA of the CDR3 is TGTGCCAGCAGCTTAGGCAGTTCCTACGAGCAGTACTTC. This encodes CASSLGSSYEQYF.

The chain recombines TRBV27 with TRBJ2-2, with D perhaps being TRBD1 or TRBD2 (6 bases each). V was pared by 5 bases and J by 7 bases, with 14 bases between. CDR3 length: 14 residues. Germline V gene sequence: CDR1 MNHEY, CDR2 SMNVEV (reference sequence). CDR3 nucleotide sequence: TGTGCCAGCAGTCTACTCGGGGGCCACGGGGAGCTGTTTTTT. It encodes CASSLLGGHGELFF.

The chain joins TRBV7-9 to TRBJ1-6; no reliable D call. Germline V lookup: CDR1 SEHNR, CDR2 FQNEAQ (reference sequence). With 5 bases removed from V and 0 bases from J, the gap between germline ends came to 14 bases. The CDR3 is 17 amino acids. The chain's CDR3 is CASSPLEGSSYNSPLHF. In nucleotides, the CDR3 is TGTGCCAGCAGCCCTCTGGAGGGAAGCTCCTATAATTCACCCCTCCACTTT.

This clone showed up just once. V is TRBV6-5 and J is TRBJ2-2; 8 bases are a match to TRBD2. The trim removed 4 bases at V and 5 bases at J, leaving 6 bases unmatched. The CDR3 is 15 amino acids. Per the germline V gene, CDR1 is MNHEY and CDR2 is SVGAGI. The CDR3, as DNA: TGTGCCAGCAGTTTGATGTTAGCGGGAACCGGGGAGCTGTTTTTT. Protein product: CASSLMLAGTGELFF.

CDR3 sequence reads: CASSIWLNEPQHF. The CDR3 coding sequence is TGTGCCAGTAGTATTTGGCTGAATGAGCCCCAGCATTTT. The chain is built from TRBV19 and TRBJ1-5; D not resolved. The CDR3 has 13 amino acids. Trimming pared 3 bases from V and 8 bases from J, leaving 11 bases between. Germline-derived CDR1 and CDR2 are LNHDA and SQIVND (reference sequence).

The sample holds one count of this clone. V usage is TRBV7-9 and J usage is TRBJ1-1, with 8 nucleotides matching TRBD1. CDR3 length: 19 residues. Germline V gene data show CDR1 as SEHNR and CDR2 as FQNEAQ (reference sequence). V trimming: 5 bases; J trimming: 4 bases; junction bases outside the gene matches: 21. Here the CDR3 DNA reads TGTGCCAGCAGCGGAGGGCCACACAGGGGGAGAAGGATGAGCACTGAAGCTTTCTTT. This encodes CASSGGPHRGRRMSTEAFF.

The CDR3 bases are TGCGCCAGCAGCCGGGTAGACACCCGAGGGACTGAAGCTTTCTTT. This codes for CASSRVDTRGTEAFF. This sequence joins TRBV4-1 and TRBJ1-1; unclear D gene. The CDR3 contains 15 residues. Germline-derived CDR1 and CDR2 are MGHRA and YSYEKL. The V end lost 4 bases, the J end lost 5 bases, and 17 bases lay between the germline ends.

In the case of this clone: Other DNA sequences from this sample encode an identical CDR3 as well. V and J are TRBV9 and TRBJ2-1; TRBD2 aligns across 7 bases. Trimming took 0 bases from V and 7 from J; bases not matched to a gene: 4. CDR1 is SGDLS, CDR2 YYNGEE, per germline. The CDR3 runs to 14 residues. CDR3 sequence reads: CASSVVGGRNEQFF. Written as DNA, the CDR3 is TGTGCCAGCAGCGTAGTCGGGGGGAGGAATGAGCAGTTCTTC. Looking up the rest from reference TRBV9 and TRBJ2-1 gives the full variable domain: DSGVTQTPKHLITATGQRVTLRCSPRSGDLSVYWYQQSLDQGLQFLIQYYNGEERAKGNILERFSAQQFPDLHSELNLSSLELGDSALYFCASSVVGGRNEQFFGPGTRLTVL.

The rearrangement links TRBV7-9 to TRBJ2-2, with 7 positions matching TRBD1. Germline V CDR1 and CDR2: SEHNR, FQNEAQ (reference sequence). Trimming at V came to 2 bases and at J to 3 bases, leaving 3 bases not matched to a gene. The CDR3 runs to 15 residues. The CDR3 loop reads CASSLIQGDTGELFF. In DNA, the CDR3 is TGTGCCAGCAGCTTAATCCAGGGGGACACCGGGGAGCTGTTTTTT.

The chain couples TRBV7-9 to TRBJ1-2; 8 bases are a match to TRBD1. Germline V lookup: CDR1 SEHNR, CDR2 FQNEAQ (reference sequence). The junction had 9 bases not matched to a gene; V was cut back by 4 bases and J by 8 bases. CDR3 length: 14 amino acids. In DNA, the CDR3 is TGTGCCAGCAGCTGGGCACAGGGGGGAGACGGCTACACCTTC. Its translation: CASSWAQGGDGYTF.

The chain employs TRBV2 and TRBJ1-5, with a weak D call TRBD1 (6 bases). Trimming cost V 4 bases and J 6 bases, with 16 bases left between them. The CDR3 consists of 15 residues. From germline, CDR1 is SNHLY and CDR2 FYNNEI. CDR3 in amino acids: CASSVGQGRIQPQHF. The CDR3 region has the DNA TGTGCCAGCAGTGTAGGTCAGGGGCGGATTCAGCCCCAGCATTTT.

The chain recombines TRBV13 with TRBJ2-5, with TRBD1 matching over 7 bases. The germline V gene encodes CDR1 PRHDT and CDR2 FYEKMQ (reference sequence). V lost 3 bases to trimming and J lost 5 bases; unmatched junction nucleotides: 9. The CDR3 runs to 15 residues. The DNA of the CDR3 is TGTGCCAGCAGCTTGGGTGGAGACAGGGAGGAGACCCAGTACTTC. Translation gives CASSLGGDREETQYF.

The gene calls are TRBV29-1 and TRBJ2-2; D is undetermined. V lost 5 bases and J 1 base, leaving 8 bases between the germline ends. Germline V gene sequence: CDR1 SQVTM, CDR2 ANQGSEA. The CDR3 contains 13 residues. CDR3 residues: CSVLVENTGELFF. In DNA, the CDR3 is TGCAGCGTTCTGGTTGAGAACACCGGGGAGCTGTTTTTT.

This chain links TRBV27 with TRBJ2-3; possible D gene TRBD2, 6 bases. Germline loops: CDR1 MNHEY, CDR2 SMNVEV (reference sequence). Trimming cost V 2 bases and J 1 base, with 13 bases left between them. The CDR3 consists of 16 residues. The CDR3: CASSLVGVAGTDTQYF. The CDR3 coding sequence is TGTGCCAGCAGTTTAGTGGGGGTAGCGGGCACAGATACGCAGTATTTT.

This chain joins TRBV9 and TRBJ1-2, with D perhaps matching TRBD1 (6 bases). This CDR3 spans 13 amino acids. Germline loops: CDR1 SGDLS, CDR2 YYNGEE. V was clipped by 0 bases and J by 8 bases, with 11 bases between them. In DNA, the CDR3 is TGTGCCAGCAGCGTAGTTACAGGGTGGGGCTACACCTTC. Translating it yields CASSVVTGWGYTF.

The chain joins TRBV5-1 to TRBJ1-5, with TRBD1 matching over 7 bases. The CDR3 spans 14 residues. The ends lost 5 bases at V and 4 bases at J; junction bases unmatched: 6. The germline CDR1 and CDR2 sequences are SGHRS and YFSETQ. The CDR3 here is CASSSGQLNQPQHF. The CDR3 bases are TGCGCCAGCAGTTCGGGACAGCTGAATCAGCCCCAGCATTTT. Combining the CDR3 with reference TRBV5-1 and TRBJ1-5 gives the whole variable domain KAGVTQTPRYLIKTRGQQVTLSCSPISGHRSVSWYQQTPGQGLQFLFEYFSETQRNKGNFPGRFSGRQFSNSRSEMNVSTLELGDSALYLCASSSGQLNQPQHFGDGTRLSIL.

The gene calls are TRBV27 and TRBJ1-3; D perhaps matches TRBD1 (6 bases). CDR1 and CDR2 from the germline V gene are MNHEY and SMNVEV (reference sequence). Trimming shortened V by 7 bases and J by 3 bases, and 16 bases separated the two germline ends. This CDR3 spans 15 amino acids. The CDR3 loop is CASKSQGMGGNTIYF. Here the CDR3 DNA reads TGTGCCAGCAAATCACAGGGCATGGGTGGAAACACCATATATTTT.

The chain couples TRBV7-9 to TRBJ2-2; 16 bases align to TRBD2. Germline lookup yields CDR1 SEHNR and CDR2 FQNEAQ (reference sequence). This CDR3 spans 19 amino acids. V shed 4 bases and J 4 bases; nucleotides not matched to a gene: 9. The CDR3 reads CASSSPGLAGGPGTGELFF. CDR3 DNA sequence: TGTGCCAGCAGCTCCCCGGGACTAGCGGGAGGGCCGGGCACCGGGGAGCTGTTTTTT.

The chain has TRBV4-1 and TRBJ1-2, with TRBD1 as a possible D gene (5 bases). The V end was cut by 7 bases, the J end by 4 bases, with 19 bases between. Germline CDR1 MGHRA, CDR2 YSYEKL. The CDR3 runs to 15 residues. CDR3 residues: CASTRWDGPFYGYTF. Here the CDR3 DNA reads TGCGCCAGCACCCGATGGGACGGGCCTTTCTATGGCTACACCTTC.

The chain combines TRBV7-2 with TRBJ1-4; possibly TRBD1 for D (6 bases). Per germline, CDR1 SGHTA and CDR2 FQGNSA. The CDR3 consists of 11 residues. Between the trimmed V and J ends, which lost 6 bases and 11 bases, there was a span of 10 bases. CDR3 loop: CASSQQGKLFF. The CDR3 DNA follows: TGTGCCAGCAGTCAACAGGGTAAACTGTTTTTT. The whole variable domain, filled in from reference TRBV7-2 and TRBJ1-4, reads GAGVSQSPSNKVTEKGKDVELRCDPISGHTALYWYRQSLGQGLEFLIYFQGNSAPDKSGLPSDRFSAERTGGSVSTLTIQRTQQEDSAVYLCASSQQGKLFFGSGTQLSVL.

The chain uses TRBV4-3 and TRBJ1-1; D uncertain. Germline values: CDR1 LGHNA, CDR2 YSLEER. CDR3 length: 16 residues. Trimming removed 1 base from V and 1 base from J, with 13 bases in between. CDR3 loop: CASSQGIAWENTEAFF. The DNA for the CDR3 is TGCGCCAGCAGCCAAGGAATCGCTTGGGAGAACACTGAAGCTTTCTTT.